Presented here are 15 T cell receptor beta chains from one specimen sequenced in a study of T cells in Graves' hyperthyroidism and ophthalmopathy. Researchers amplified the TCR beta CDR3 regions from RNA transcripts. A set of HTBI primers served as the primers for a first-round RT-PCR of the TCR CDR3. MiXCR, applied by TCRdb to the multiplex PCR reads, yields one record per CDR3 protein. There are around 700,000 distinct CDR3 sequences in the sample; around 20% occur only once, and 16% lies in the top ten. The sequenced sample was blood. The receptors originated from a woman between 45 and 65 years old with Graves' hyperthyroidism that later progressed to Graves' ophthalmopathy.

This clonotype is a singleton in its sample. This sequence joins TRBV4-1 and TRBJ1-2; 8 bases agree with TRBD1. CDR1 is MGHRA and CDR2 is YSYEKL in the germline V gene. The junction had 10 bases not matched to a gene; V was cut back by 7 bases and J by 3 bases. The CDR3 is 15 amino acids. As DNA, the CDR3 is TGCGCCAGCACTTACGCACAGGGGGTCGACTATGGCTACACCTTC. Amino acid sequence: CASTYAQGVDYGYTF.

The chain recombines TRBV10-3 with TRBJ1-2; 7 bases line up with TRBD1. CDR1 ENHRY and CDR2 SYGVKD come from the germline V gene. With 2 bases clipped from V and 8 bases from J, the junction kept 5 bases outside the gene matches. This CDR3 spans 13 amino acids. CDR3 residues: CAISEPTGSGYTF. For the CDR3, the DNA is TGTGCCATCAGTGAGCCGACAGGGAGCGGCTACACCTTC.

This clonotype was counted only a few times. This rearrangement joins TRBV27 to TRBJ1-1, with 7 bases matching TRBD1. V trimming: 5 bases; J trimming: 6 bases; junction bases outside the gene matches: 21. From germline, CDR1 is MNHEY and CDR2 SMNVEV (reference sequence). The CDR3 extends over 18 amino acids. CDR3 sequence: CASSPVGTAGAQNAEAFF. CDR3 DNA: TGTGCCAGCAGTCCCGTAGGGACAGCCGGGGCCCAAAACGCTGAAGCTTTCTTT.

A single count supports this clonotype. The gene calls are TRBV20-1 and TRBJ2-3; D is perhaps TRBD1 (6 bases). Germline lookup yields CDR1 DFQATT and CDR2 SNEGSKA (reference sequence). The CDR3 totals 13 residues. V was shortened by 3 bases and J by 2 bases, with 9 bases between the two germline ends. DNA of the CDR3: TGCAGTGCTAGCGGGGACAACACAGATACGCAGTATTTT. This sequence encodes CSASGDNTDTQYF.

The V gene is TRBV13, the J gene TRBJ2-3, with 7 bases matching TRBD2. The CDR3 spans 17 residues. V shed 2 bases and J 2 bases; nucleotides not matched to a gene: 10. The germline CDR1 and CDR2 sequences are PRHDT and FYEKMQ (reference sequence). The CDR3 DNA sequence: TGTGCCAGCAGCTTACGGGGAAGCGGGGCCCTCACAGATACGCAGTATTTT. It codes for CASSLRGSGALTDTQYF.

This clonotype appeared a few times. This sequence joins TRBV5-1 and TRBJ2-7, with 7 bases aligning to TRBD2. Germline V gene sequence: CDR1 SGHRS, CDR2 YFSETQ. With 0 bases clipped from V and 6 bases from J, the junction kept 9 bases outside the gene matches. The CDR3 has 15 residues. The DNA of the CDR3 is TGCGCCAGCAGCTTGGCCCAACAGCCGGGGGGCGAGCAGTACTTC. This sequence encodes CASSLAQQPGGEQYF. Full variable domain (rest looked up from reference TRBV5-1 and TRBJ2-7): KAGVTQTPRYLIKTRGQQVTLSCSPISGHRSVSWYQQTPGQGLQFLFEYFSETQRNKGNFPGRFSGRQFSNSRSEMNVSTLELGDSALYLCASSLAQQPGGEQYFGPGTRLTVT.

The rearrangement joins TRBV14 to TRBJ2-4; D might be TRBD1 (6 bases). The CDR3 has 13 residues. Per germline, CDR1 SGHDN and CDR2 FVKESK. V lost 0 bases and J 11 bases, leaving 11 bases between the germline ends. The CDR3, as DNA: TGTGCCAGCAGCCAAGATTGGGGGCGGGTTCAGTACTTC. Residues: CASSQDWGRVQYF.

This clonotype was detected a few times. V gene TRBV19 combines with J gene TRBJ1-5; D unclear. Germline assignment: CDR1 LNHDA and CDR2 SQIVND (reference sequence). CDR3 length: 13 residues. Trimming shortened V by 8 bases and J by 9 bases, and 17 bases separated the two germline ends. Here the CDR3 DNA reads TGTGCCAGTGGAGGGCCCTCAATTTCGCCCCAGCATTTT. Protein: CASGGPSISPQHF.

The V call is TRBV19, the J call TRBJ1-4; 8 positions match TRBD1. The CDR3 totals 14 residues. Germline-derived CDR1 and CDR2 are LNHDA and SQIVND (reference sequence). Trimming cost V 6 bases and J 8 bases; bases outside gene matches: 8. For the CDR3, the DNA is TGTGCCAGTAGCCCGACAGGGGAGAGAGAAAAACTGTTTTTT. Amino acids: CASSPTGEREKLFF.

The chain carries TRBV5-1 and TRBJ2-7; D unresolved. Trimming took 0 bases from V and 2 from J, leaving 18 bases between them. Germline assignment: CDR1 SGHRS and CDR2 YFSETQ. The CDR3 has 17 residues. The CDR3 nucleotides read TGCGCCAGCAGCTTGGGAGGTTCACGCAGAGCACCCTACGAGCAGTACTTC. Its translation is CASSLGGSRRAPYEQYF.

On this clonotype itself: Germline and junction disagree at one end, which may indicate a read error. The V gene is TRBV6-1, the J gene TRBJ1-1, with 9 nucleotides matching TRBD1. Germline CDR1 is MNHNS and CDR2 is SASEGT. CDR3 length equals 15 residues. The CDR3, as DNA: TGTGCCGGCAGTGAATTTGGGACAGGGTACACTGAAGCTTTCTTT. Amino acid sequence: CAGSEFGTGYTEAFF.

J is TRBJ2-1 and V is TRBV4-1, with a weak D call TRBD2 (5 bases). CDR3 size: 15 residues. The germline CDR1 and CDR2 sequences are MGHRA and YSYEKL. Deletions cut 1 base from V and 3 bases from J, with 10 bases between. In DNA, the CDR3 is TGCGCCAGCAGCCAAGGGAGCGGAGACTACAATGAGCAGTTCTTC. Translation gives CASSQGSGDYNEQFF.

Written as DNA, the CDR3 is TGTGCCGGCTACAGGGCGAACTATGGCTACACCTTC. This sequence encodes CAGYRANYGYTF. This chain joins TRBV30 and TRBJ1-2, with D possibly being TRBD1 (6 bases). The CDR3 length is 12 residues. The germline V gene has CDR1 GTSNPN and CDR2 SVGIG (reference sequence). The V end lost 8 bases, the J end lost 2 bases, and 12 bases lay between the germline ends.

This clonotype was seen a handful of times. The rearrangement joins TRBV30 to TRBJ1-1; a weak D match, TRBD1 (6 bases). V was clipped by 0 bases and J by 10 bases, with 15 bases between them. This CDR3 comprises 13 residues. Looked up from germline, CDR1 is GTSNPN and CDR2 is SVGIG (reference sequence). CDR3 region: CAWSVNEGGSAFF. CDR3 DNA: TGTGCCTGGAGTGTAAATGAGGGGGGCTCAGCTTTCTTT.

The V call is TRBV4-2, the J call TRBJ2-2; TRBD2 aligns across 7 bases. The CDR3 spans 18 residues. V trimming: 0 bases; J trimming: 2 bases; junction bases outside the gene matches: 9. Germline assignment: CDR1 LGHNA and CDR2 YNFKEQ. Written as DNA, the CDR3 is TGTGCCAGCAGCCAAGATTGGGCTAGCGGAGCAAACACCGGGGAGCTGTTTTTT. Its protein is CASSQDWASGANTGELFF.